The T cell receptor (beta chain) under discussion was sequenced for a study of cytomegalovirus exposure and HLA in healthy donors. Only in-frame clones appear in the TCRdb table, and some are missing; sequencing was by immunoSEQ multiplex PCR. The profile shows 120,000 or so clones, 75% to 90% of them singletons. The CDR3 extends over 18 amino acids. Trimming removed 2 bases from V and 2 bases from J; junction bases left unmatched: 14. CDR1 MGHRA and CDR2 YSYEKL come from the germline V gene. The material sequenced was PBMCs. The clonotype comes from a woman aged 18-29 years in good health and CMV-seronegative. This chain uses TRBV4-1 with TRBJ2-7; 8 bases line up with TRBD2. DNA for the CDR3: TGCGCCAGCAGCCAATCGGGACCGGGGTTAGCGGGGCCCTACGAGCAGTACTTC. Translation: CASSQSGPGLAGPYEQYF.